This T cell receptor (beta chain) appears in the sequencing data of a study of blood T cell repertoires in COVID-19. Study context: PBMCs, B-cell-depleted T cells, or T cells provided the cDNA or gDNA that made up the material.

This CDR3 has 12 amino acids. Germline assignment: CDR1 SGHRS and CDR2 YFSETQ. After removal of 3 bases from V and 8 bases from J, the junction contained 1 base not matched to a gene. Authors' data handling: Amplification of reference gene primers provided the estimated nucleated cell counts. The data were produced by immunoSEQ multiplex PCR, yet TCRdb's version contains in-frame clones alone and is incomplete. V and J calls and clone size are given by that table; D and trimming were obtained from the DNA. The sample has fewer than 60,000 clones, approximately 95% seen once. The receptor's source is a man in his sixties with COVID-19, enrolled during active disease. Sequencing was performed on peripheral blood. J is TRBJ2-2 and V is TRBV5-1; 7 positions match TRBD1. The CDR3 spells CASSSDRGELFF. In DNA, the CDR3 is TGCGCCAGCAGCTCGGACAGGGGGGAGCTGTTTTTT.